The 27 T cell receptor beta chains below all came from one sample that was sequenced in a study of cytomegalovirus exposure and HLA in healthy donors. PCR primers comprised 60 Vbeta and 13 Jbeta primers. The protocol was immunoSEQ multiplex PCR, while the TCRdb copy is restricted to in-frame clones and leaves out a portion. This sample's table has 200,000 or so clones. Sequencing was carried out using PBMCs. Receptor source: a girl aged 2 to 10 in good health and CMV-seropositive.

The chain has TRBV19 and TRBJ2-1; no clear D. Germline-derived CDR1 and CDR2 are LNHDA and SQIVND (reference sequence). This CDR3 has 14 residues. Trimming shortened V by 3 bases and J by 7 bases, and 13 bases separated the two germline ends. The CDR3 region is CASSIPPRVNEQFF. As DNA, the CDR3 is TGTGCCAGTAGTATTCCTCCGAGAGTGAATGAGCAGTTCTTC.

This CDR3 reads CASNLGVADGRDEQYF. The CDR3 DNA sequence: TGCGCCAGCAATCTGGGTGTAGCGGATGGCAGGGACGAGCAGTACTTC. The rearrangement links TRBV5-1 to TRBJ2-7; possible D gene TRBD2, 6 bases. In germline, CDR1 is SGHRS, CDR2 YFSETQ. The CDR3 has 16 amino acids. Trimming took 6 bases from V and 5 from J, leaving 24 bases between them.

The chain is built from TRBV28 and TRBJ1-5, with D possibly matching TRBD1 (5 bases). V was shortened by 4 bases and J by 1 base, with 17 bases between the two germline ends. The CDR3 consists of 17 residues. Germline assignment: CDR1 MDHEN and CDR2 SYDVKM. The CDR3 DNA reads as TGTGCCAGCAGTTCCCCCGCAGGGTTCGCAAGCAATCAGCCCCAGCATTTT. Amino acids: CASSSPAGFASNQPQHF.

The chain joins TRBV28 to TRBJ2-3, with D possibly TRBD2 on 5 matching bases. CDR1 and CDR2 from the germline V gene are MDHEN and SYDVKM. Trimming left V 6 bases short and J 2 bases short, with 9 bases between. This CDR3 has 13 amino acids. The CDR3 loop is CASRPADTDTQYF. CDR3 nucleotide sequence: TGTGCCAGCAGACCAGCGGACACAGATACGCAGTATTTT.

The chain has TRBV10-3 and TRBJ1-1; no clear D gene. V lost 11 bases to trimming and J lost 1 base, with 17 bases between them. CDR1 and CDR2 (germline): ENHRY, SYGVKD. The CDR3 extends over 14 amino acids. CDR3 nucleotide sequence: TGTGCCCTGCGTAGGGAGGACTCGAACACTGAAGCTTTCTTT. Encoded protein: CALRREDSNTEAFF.

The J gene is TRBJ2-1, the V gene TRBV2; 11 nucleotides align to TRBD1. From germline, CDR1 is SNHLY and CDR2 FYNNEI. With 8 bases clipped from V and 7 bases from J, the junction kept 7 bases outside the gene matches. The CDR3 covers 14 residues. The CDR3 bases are TGTGCCAGCCCCCGGACAGGGGGCTCGAATGAGCAGTTCTTC. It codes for CASPRTGGSNEQFF.

CDR3 sequence (DNA): TGTGCCAGCTCATCAACAGGGGCAGGGGGAGTGGGGGAATGGATGAACACTGAAGCTTTCTTT. Residues: CASSSTGAGGVGEWMNTEAFF. The chain uses TRBV18 and TRBJ1-1; 7 bases are shared with TRBD1. The V gene end was trimmed by 5 bases and the J gene end by 0 bases; junction bases not matched to a gene: 24. The CDR3 consists of 21 residues. The germline V gene encodes CDR1 KGHSH and CDR2 LQKENI.

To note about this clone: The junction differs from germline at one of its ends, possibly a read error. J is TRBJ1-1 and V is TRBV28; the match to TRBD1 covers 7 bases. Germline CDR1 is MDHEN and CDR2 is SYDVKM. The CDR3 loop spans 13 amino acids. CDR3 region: CASSARDSHQPSF. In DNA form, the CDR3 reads TGTGCCAGCAGTGCCCGGGACAGCCATCAACCTTCCTTT.

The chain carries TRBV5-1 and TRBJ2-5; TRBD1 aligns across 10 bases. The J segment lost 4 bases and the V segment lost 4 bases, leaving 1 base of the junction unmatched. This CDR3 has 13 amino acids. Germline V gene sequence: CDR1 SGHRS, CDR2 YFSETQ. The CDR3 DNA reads TGCGCCAGCAGCAGGACAGGGGGAGAGACCCAGTACTTC. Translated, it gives CASSRTGGETQYF.

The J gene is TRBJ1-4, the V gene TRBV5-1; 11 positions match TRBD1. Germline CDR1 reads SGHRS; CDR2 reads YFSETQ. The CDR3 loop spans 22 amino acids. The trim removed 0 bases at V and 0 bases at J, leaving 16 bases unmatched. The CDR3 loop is CASSLALWDRGTLVSTNEKLFF. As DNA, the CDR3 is TGCGCCAGCAGCTTGGCATTGTGGGACAGGGGGACCCTAGTCTCAACTAATGAAAAACTGTTTTTT.

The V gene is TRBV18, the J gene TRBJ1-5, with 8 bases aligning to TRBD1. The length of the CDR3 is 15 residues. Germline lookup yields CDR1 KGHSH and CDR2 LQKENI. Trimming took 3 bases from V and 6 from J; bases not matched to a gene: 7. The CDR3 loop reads CASSPDRVDVQPQHF. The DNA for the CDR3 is TGTGCCAGCTCACCGGACAGGGTTGACGTTCAGCCCCAGCATTTT.

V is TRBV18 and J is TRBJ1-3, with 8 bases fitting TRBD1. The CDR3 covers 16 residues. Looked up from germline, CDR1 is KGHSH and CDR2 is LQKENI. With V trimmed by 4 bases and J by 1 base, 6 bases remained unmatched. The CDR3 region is CASSQTDRGSGNTIYF. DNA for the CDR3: TGTGCCAGCTCACAGACTGACAGGGGTTCTGGAAACACCATATATTTT. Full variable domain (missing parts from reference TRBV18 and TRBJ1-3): NAGVMQNPRHLVRRRGQEARLRCSPMKGHSHVYWYRQLPEEGLKFMVYLQKENIIDESGMPKERFSAEFPKEGPSILRIQQVVRGDSAAYFCASSQTDRGSGNTIYFGEGSWLTVV.

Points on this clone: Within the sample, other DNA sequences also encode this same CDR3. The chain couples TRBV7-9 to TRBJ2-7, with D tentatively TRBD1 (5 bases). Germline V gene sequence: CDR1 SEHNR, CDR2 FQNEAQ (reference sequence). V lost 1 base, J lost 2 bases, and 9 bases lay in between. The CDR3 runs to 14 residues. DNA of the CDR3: TGTGCCAGCAGCTTAGACGCAGGGACCTACGAGCAGTACTTC. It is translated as CASSLDAGTYEQYF.

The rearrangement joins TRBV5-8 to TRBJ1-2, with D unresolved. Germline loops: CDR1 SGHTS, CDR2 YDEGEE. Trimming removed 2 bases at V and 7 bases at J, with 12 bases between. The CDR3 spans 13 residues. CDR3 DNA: TGTGCCAGCAGCTTCCTAGTCGGGTCTGGCTACACCTTC. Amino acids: CASSFLVGSGYTF.

CDR3 protein: CASSGGGGLYEQYF. In DNA form, the CDR3 reads TGTGCCAGCAGTGGCGGGGGGGGTCTATACGAGCAGTACTTC. The rearrangement joins TRBV6-1 to TRBJ2-7, with 9 bases matching TRBD2. The CDR3 runs to 14 residues. CDR1 and CDR2 from the germline V gene are MNHNS and SASEGT. After removal of 4 bases from V and 4 bases from J, the junction contained 5 bases not matched to a gene.

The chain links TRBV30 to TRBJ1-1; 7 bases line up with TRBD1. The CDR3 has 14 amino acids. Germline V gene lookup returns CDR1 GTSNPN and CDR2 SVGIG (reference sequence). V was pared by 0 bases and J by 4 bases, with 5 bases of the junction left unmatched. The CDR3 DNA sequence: TGTGCCTGGAGTGTAACAGGGGCCACCACTGAAGCTTTCTTT. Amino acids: CAWSVTGATTEAFF.

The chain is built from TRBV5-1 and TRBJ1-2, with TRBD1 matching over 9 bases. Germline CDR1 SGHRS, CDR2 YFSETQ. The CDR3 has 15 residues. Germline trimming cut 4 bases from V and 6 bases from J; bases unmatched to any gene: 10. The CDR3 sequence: CASSLWDRVGHGYTF. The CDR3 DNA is TGCGCCAGCAGCCTCTGGGACAGGGTGGGGCATGGCTACACCTTC.

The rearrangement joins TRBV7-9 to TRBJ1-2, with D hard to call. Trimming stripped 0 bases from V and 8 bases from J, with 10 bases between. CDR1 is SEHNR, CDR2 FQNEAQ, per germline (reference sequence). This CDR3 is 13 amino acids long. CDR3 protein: CASSLAAWEGYTF. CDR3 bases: TGTGCCAGCAGCTTAGCCGCTTGGGAGGGCTACACCTTC.

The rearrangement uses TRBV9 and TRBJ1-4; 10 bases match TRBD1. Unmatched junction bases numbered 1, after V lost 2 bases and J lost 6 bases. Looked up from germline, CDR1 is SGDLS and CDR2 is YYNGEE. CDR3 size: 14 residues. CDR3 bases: TGTGCCAGCAGCGTCGGGACAGGGGATGAAAAACTGTTTTTT. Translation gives CASSVGTGDEKLFF.

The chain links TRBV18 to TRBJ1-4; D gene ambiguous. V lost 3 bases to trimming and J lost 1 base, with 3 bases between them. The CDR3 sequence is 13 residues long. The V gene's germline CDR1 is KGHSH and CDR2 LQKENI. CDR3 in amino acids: CASSPLTNEKLFF. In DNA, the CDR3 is TGTGCCAGCTCACCCCTAACTAATGAAAAACTGTTTTTT.

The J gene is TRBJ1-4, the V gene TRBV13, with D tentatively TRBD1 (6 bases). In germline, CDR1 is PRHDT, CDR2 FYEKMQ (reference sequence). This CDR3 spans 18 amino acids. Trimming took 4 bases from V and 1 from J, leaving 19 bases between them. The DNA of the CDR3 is TGTGCCAGCAGCTCGCACAGGGTTTTTAGGTTAACTAATGAAAAACTGTTTTTT. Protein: CASSSHRVFRLTNEKLFF.

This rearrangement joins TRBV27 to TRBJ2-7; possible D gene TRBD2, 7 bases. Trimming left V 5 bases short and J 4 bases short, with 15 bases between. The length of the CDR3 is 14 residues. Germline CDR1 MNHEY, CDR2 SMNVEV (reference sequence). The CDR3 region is CASSPYRGAYEQYF. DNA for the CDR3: TGTGCCAGCAGTCCCTACCGGGGGGCGTACGAGCAGTACTTC.

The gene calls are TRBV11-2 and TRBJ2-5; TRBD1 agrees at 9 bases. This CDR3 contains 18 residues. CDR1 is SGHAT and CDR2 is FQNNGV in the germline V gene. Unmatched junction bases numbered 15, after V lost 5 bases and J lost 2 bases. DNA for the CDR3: TGTGCCAGCAGCCCCCGACCCCGGGACAGGGTGCGACAAGAGACCCAGTACTTC. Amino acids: CASSPRPRDRVRQETQYF. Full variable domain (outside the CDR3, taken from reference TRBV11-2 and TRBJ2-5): EAGVAQSPRYKIIEKRQSVAFWCNPISGHATLYWYQQILGQGPKLLIQFQNNGVVDDSQLPKDRFSAERLKGVDSTLKIQPAKLEDSAVYLCASSPRPRDRVRQETQYFGPGTRLLVL.

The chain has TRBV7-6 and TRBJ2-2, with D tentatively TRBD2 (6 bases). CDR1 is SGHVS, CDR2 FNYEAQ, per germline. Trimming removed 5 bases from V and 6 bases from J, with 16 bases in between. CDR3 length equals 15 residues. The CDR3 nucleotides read TGTGCCAGCAGCCCGCCGGGACTCCACGCCGGGGAGCTGTTTTTT. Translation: CASSPPGLHAGELFF.

The CDR3 reads CASLGGRETQYF. The CDR3 nucleotides are TGTGCCAGCCTTGGGGGGAGAGAGACCCAGTACTTC. J is TRBJ2-5 and V is TRBV2, with a tentative D call TRBD2 (6 bases). Germline-derived CDR1 and CDR2 are SNHLY and FYNNEI. This CDR3 spans 12 amino acids. The V end lost 8 bases, the J end lost 4 bases, and 11 bases lay between the germline ends.

Here the CDR3 DNA reads TGCGCCAGCAGCTCGCCACGGCGGGACACTGAAGCTTTCTTT. Amino acid sequence: CASSSPRRDTEAFF. The chain joins TRBV5-1 to TRBJ1-1, with D unresolved. The CDR3 consists of 14 residues. Looked up from germline, CDR1 is SGHRS and CDR2 is YFSETQ. Trimming removed 3 bases at V and 3 bases at J, with 12 bases between.

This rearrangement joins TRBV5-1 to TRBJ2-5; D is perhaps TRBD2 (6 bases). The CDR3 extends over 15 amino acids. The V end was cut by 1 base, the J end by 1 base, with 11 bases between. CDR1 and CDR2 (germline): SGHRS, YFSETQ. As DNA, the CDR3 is TGCGCCAGCAGCTTGACGGGAGCCATCCAAGAGACCCAGTACTTC. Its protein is CASSLTGAIQETQYF.